This TCR beta chain originates from a study of T cells after yellow fever vaccination. The wider study: SMART-Seq v4 Ultra Low Input prepared libraries from low-cell fractions. General study results and limits: Weaker in magnitude, the secondary response showed a faster peak on day 5 versus 15. Booster sampling recovered most clones from primary vaccination (roughly 97% CD4, approximately 90% CD8).

A process of 5'RACE template switching, which added a universal primer site and UMIs, was used to make TCR cDNA. TCRdb passed the 5' RACE reads through MiXCR, listing each CDR3 protein once. Among some 63,000 distinct CDR3 sequences listed, 6.5% to 8% were seen once. The length of the CDR3 is 14 residues. V lost 3 bases, J lost 6 bases, and 12 bases lay in between. Germline loops: CDR1 MRHNA, CDR2 SNTAGT. As regards this clonotype: Its specificity is not known.

V is TRBV6-4 and J is TRBJ2-1; the D gene is possibly TRBD1 (5 bases). This TCR was sampled from a man aged 25 to 40 who received the YFV17D yellow fever vaccine. Specimen: CD8+ T cells sorted from PBMCs, collected 15 days after the yellow fever booster vaccination. Here the CDR3 DNA reads TGTGCCAGCAGTGAGGGGCCTGCGCCCAATGAGCAGTTCTTC. It encodes CASSEGPAPNEQFF.